This T cell receptor beta chain was retrieved from a study of somatic mutations in cytotoxic T cells in rheumatoid arthritis. Study-wide context: Sorted by flow to nearly 100% purity were some V beta antibody-stained T-cell populations, including V beta1+ cells sequenced for TCRB.

The study's findings and limits: Measurement of CD8+ T-cell clonality revealed no significant difference between rheumatoid arthritis patients and age-matched healthy controls.

Points on this clone: What it binds is not known.

The CDR3 contains 14 residues. Clones were sequenced by immunoSEQ multiplex PCR, and TCRdb holds only the in-frame ones, with some missing. The sample gives 6,000 to 8,000 clones, around 75% of which show up once; 35% to 40% is in the top ten. Recruitment of healthy controls drew on blood donors, who had a median age of around 56 years (range about 21-70) and were 50% to 55% female. Magnetic beads with positive selection isolated CD4+ and CD8+ fractions, whose purity was verified by flow cytometry. The sequenced sample was CD8+ T cells sorted from blood. The V and J genes are TRBV21-1 and TRBJ1-5. TRBV21-1 is marked as a pseudogene. The source is a woman aged 55-69 years in good health. CDR3 region: CASSKTYSNQPQHF. DNA of the CDR3: TGTGCCAGCAGCAAAACCTATAGCAATCAGCCCCAGCATTTT.